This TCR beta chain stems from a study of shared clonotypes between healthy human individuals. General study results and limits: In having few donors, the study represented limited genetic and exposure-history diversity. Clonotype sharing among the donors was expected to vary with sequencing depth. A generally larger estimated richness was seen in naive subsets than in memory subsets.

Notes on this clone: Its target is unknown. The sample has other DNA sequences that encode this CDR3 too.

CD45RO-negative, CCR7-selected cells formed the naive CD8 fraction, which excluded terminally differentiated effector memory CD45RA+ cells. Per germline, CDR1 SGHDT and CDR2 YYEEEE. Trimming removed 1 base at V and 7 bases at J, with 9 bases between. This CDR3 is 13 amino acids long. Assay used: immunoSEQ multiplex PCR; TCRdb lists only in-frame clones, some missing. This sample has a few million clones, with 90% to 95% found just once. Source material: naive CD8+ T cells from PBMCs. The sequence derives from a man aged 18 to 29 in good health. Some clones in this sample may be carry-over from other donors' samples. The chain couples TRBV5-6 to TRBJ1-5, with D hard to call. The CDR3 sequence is CASSLSGGQPQHF. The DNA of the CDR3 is TGTGCCAGCAGCTTGTCAGGCGGCCAGCCCCAGCATTTT.